The entry that follows covers one TCR beta chain sequence. This specimen belongs to a study of blood T cell repertoires in COVID-19. This CDR3 comprises 18 residues. Using immunoSEQ multiplex PCR, the repertoire was profiled, and TCRdb retains in-frame clones only, with some absent. The repertoire holds about 220,000 clones, 70% to 85% seen once, with about 15% in the top ten. The sequence was obtained from a man in his forties who had recovered from COVID-19. Sequenced sample: PBMCs or T cells enriched from blood (not recorded which). The rearrangement joins TRBV12-2 to TRBJ2-2; TRBD2, the table's D call, lacks a check against the DNA. TRBV12-2 is tagged as a pseudogene. CDR3 sequence reads: CASRLVSLAGANTGELFF. For the CDR3, the DNA is TGTGCAAGTCGCTTAGTGAGCCTAGCGGGTGCTAACACCGGGGAGCTGTTTTTT.